This T cell receptor (beta chain) came from a study of post-analysis software for immune sequencing data (dated by TCRdb to between 2014 and 2017). With regard to the full study: Recorded disease courses included relapsing-remitting, secondary progressive and progressive-relapsing multiple sclerosis, with some patients lacking subtype annotation. Patient repertoires were compared against about twelve previously published healthy control repertoires from donors aged roughly 6 to 28 years. A subset of samples was prepared in parallel using single-end sample barcoding, then pooled and co-amplified after Illumina adapter ligation.

Library method: PCR. For sequencing, an Illumina HiSeq 2500 was employed. To reduce PCR and sequencing biases, unique molecular identifiers were built into the TCR beta cDNA libraries. Every 1 to 10 million input T cells yielded 500,000 or so cDNA molecules, meaning each molecule approximated one T cell. The patient libraries were prepared and sequenced using the same protocol as the earlier healthy control dataset. Samples belonging to the same batch were prepared together, multiplexed and sequenced on a shared HiSeq lane. The original pipeline was this. MIGEC was used to process the raw barcoded reads, and molecular identifier groups with only a single read were discarded before consensus assembly and CDR3 extraction. Clonotype tables were post-analysed with VDJtools, and diversity was normalized by down-sampling all datasets to the smallest sample size. In repertoire overlap clustering, CDR3 amino acid sequences, but not nucleotide sequences, were matched to correct batch-related cross-sample contamination. TCRdb redid the processing of the public reads, applying fastp at Q25 and MiXCR, and retained in-frame beta chains. Records with the same CDR3 protein are collapsed into one entry carrying the most frequent genes and DNA. These V and J calls derive from TCRdb rather than the authors' analysis. The sample includes a few hundred thousand distinct CDR3 sequences, with 30% to 45% observed a single time. The leading ten clones occupy 13% of the sample.

V lost 6 bases and J lost 1 base, and the count of bases not matched to a germline gene is 4. Its CDR3 holds 14 amino acids, cysteine through phenylalanine. Only the CDR3 part of the read is kept: 42 bases, read in frame from the first base. The research as a whole found: The multiple sclerosis patient group was slightly younger than the control group. Patients showed significantly higher frequencies than controls for about 5 TRBV segments, among them TRBV5-6, TRBV5-1 and TRBV20-1. Compared with controls, multiple sclerosis patients had significantly lower normalized Chao1 diversity, a finding suggesting substantial peripheral T-cell clonal expansion. Direct clustering with F measure showed strong co-clustering of samples prepared in the same batch, prompting a batch-effect correction.

TCR beta repertoires were profiled from peripheral blood of roughly twelve young patients with multiple sclerosis to demonstrate the VDJtools post-analysis software. Multiple sclerosis patients were children and adolescents aged roughly 6 to 17 years. This clonotype was seen only a few times. Its target antigen remains unknown. The input lacks base qualities; no much larger clone sits a single base away. This receptor was identified in a girl aged 10 to 17 with multiple sclerosis. The V gene is TRBV12-3 or TRBV12-4 and the J gene is TRBJ2-3, with 7 middle bases fitting TRBD1. The sequencing sample was made of blood. The CDR3 amino acid sequence is: CASSDRARTDTQYF. The DNA reads TGTGCCAGCAGCGACAGGGCACGCACAGATACGCAGTATTTT.